This TCR beta chain came from a study of identical twins (dated by TCRdb to about 2016). With respect to the entire study: To test whether fetal clonotypes persist, this study deep-sequenced TCR alpha and beta repertoires from monozygotic twins, from unrelated adults of various ages, and from cord blood. Replicate twin experiments were performed at different times using different library preparation protocols to rule out contamination. What the study reported, not specific to this receptor: The excess sharing between twins in beta out-of-frame sequences was weaker because fewer shared sequences reduced the signal-to-noise ratio. Abundant cord blood beta clonotypes had fewer insertions, young adult naive repertoires showed a similar but weaker trend, and memory repertoires showed no such trend. Out-of-frame TCR alpha sharing in monozygotic twins was systematically underestimated by recombination models, whereas sharing between unrelated individuals was in agreement with the recombination models. Because the same donors could not be followed over many years, the conclusions relied on cross-sectional statistical analysis. Zero-insertion analyses could be partly confounded by invariant T cells such as MAIT and iNKT, though diverse VJ usage argued against such confounding for most clonotypes. Compared with coincidental sharing between unrelated individuals, out-of-frame TCR alpha sequences shared between twins showed an excess of sequences with low generation probability.

Library creation used 5' RACE. The sample was run on an Illumina HiSeq 2000. A universal primer binding site was added through template switching, and the final cDNA carried a unique molecular identifier so that TCR cDNA molecules could be counted accurately. Specific primers in the conserved constant-segment region were used to synthesize first-strand cDNA for the TCR alpha and beta chains. To control for contamination, every cDNA library carried two barcodes: a SMART-Mk sample barcode plus Illumina barcodes. Two successive PCR steps introduced TruSeq adapter sequences along with Illumina sample barcodes. Sequencing of the TCR alpha and beta cDNA libraries was done on the Illumina HiSeq platform using custom primers. The authors processed their data as follows. MiGEC processed the raw reads to extract unique molecular identifiers, while MiXCR was used to determine the CDR3 positions. For each individual, recombination models were inferred using an EM algorithm with the repgenHMM and IGoR tools. The analysis of shared clonotypes was done with the tcR package in R, with sharing normalized by the product of cloneset sizes. To study raw recombination free of thymic and clonal selection effects, out-of-frame nonproductive sequences were analyzed. TCRdb reworked the public reads: Q25 trimming with fastp, MiXCR clone assembly, productive beta chains retained. Rows merge per CDR3 protein into single entries with the most common DNA and genes. These V and J calls rely on TCRdb rather than the paper's analysis. For this sample the table gives fewer than 250,000 distinct CDR3 sequences, of which around 7.6% were detected only once. The top ten hold about 5.8% of the sample.

Every donor was a healthy Caucasian. Three pairs of female monozygotic twins, all aged roughly 18 to 29 years, made up the twin cohort. Positive isolation kits from Invitrogen were used to isolate CD4+ and CD8+ T cell populations. In its sample, this clonotype was seen a few times. What antigen it recognizes has not been identified. No base qualities exist here, and no much larger clone lies one base off it. The CDR3 contains 15 residues, cysteine and phenylalanine counted. Only the CDR3 region is kept as DNA, spanning 45 bases read in frame from base 1. CDR1 SNHLY and CDR2 FYNNEI are derived from the germline V gene. V loses 11 bases of germline sequence and J loses 0 bases, and the interval between the two ends is 20 bases. The data also belong to a second study, concerning yellow fever vaccine responses in identical twins. From that second study: According to the authors, in identical twins the way T cells responded to vaccination appeared partly convergent and partly personalized. In the study, vaccine-responding T cell clones were precisely tracked in identical twins.

The sequenced sample was CD8+ T cells sorted from blood. The chain is assembled from TRBV2 and TRBJ2-7; possibly the D gene is TRBD1, per 6 matching bases. The clonotype comes from a woman between 18 and 30 years old in good health. The sequenced DNA is TGTGCCGCCTCCAAACGCAGGGGTGGCTCCTACGAGCAGTACTTC. Translated, this is CAASKRRGGSYEQYF.